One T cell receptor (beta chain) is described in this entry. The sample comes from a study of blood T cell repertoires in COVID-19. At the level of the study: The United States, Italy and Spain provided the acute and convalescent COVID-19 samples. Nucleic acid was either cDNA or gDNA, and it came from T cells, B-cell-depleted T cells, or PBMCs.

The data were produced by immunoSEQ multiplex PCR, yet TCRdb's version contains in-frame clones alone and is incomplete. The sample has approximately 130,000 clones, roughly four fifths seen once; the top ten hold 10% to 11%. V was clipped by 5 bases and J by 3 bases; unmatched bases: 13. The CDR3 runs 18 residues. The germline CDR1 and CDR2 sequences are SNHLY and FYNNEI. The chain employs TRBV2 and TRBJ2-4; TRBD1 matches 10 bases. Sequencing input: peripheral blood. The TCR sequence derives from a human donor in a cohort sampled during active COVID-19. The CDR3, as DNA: TGTGCCAGCAGTACGGGTCCGACAGGGGGCTTTGTCAAAAACATTCAGTACTTC. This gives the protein CASSTGPTGGFVKNIQYF.